The text below deals with one TCR beta chain. These data originate in a study of PD-L1 blockade in urothelial cancer. Study summary: Men with urothelial cancer arising in the bladder made up about 85% of the roughly 30 patients. Chemotherapy regimens numbering 0 to 3 had been given to patients. Blood analysis was done at 3 weeks (second dose) and 6 weeks after treatment began.

The CDR3 covers 14 residues. Germline V gene sequence: CDR1 MNHEY, CDR2 SVGAGI. The V gene end was trimmed by 6 bases and the J gene end by 4 bases; junction bases not matched to a gene: 7. Sequencing used immunoSEQ multiplex PCR; TCRdb keeps in-frame clones, though not all of them. Here the sample spans about 45,000 clones, around 89% being singletons. The source is an elderly man with urothelial cancer. This chain links TRBV6-5 with TRBJ1-1, with TRBD1 matching over 8 bases. Sample: PBMCs, taken around atezolizumab (anti-PD-L1) treatment. The CDR3 DNA is TGTGCCAGCAGGGAGGACAGGGAGGTCACTGAAGCTTTCTTT. It translates to CASREDREVTEAFF.